This T cell receptor beta chain was sequenced during a study of blood T cell repertoires in COVID-19. Original methodology: Estimation of nucleated cell counts relied on the amplification of reference gene primers. The data were produced by immunoSEQ multiplex PCR, yet TCRdb's version contains in-frame clones alone and is incomplete. Clone size and the V and J calls come from that table; the DNA yielded D and trimming. The table records some 140,000 clones, roughly 84% of them present only once. CDR1 and CDR2 (germline): LNHNV, YYDKDF (reference sequence). Trimming left V 1 base short and J 2 bases short, with 2 bases between. The CDR3 sequence is 12 residues long.

The chain employs TRBV15 and TRBJ1-2, with D unclear. The sequence was collected from a woman aged 55-70 years with COVID-19, enrolled during active disease. The sample consisted of peripheral blood. This chain's CDR3 is CATSRANYGYTF. CDR3 bases: TGTGCCACCAGCAGAGCAAACTATGGCTACACCTTC.